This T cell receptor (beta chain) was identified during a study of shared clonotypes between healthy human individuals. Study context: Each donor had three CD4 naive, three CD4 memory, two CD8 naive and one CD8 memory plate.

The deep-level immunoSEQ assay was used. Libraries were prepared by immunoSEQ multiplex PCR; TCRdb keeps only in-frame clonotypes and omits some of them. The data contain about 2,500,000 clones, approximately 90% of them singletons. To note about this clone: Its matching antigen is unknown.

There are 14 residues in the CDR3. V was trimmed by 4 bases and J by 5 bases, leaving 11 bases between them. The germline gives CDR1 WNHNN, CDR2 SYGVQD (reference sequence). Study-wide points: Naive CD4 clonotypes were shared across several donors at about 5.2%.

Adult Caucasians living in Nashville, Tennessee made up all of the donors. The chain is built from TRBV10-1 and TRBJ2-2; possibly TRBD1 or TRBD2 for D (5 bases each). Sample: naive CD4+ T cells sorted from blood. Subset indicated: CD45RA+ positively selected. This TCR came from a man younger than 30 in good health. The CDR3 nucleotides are TGCGCCAGCAGTGTTTCTGGGGGAACCGGGGAGCTGTTTTTT. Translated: CASSVSGGTGELFF.